What follows are 10 T cell receptor beta chains derived from one specimen sequenced in a study of blood T cell repertoires in COVID-19. The table came from immunoSEQ multiplex PCR; TCRdb's copy has only in-frame clones and leaves some out. This sample has over 100,000 clones, with roughly 82% found just once. Sample: peripheral blood. The source of these receptors is a man in his 60s with acute or convalescent COVID-19.

The genes are TRBV27 and TRBJ2-3; D possibly corresponds to TRBD2 (6 bases). This CDR3 region has 16 residues. Trimming shortened V by 2 bases and J by 4 bases, and 16 bases separated the two germline ends. The germline V gene encodes CDR1 MNHEY and CDR2 SMNVEV (reference sequence). CDR3 bases: TGTGCCAGCAGTTTACGGGGGATTATTTGGTCAGATACGCAGTATTTT. It is translated as CASSLRGIIWSDTQYF.

This clone has just a few counts. The chain employs TRBV5-5 and TRBJ1-5, with TRBD1 matching 9 bases. Germline trimming cut 3 bases from V and 7 bases from J; bases unmatched to any gene: 8. From germline, CDR1 is SGHKS and CDR2 YYEKEE (reference sequence). This CDR3 is 15 amino acids long. DNA of the CDR3: TGTGCCAGCAGCTGGGGGACAGGGCAAAACCAGCCCCAGCATTTT. Its translation is CASSWGTGQNQPQHF.

The chain links TRBV5-1 to TRBJ2-2; 10 bases map to TRBD2. The CDR3 is 15 amino acids. Trimming cost V 1 base and J 5 bases; bases outside gene matches: 2. The germline V gene has CDR1 SGHRS and CDR2 YFSETQ. CDR3 coding DNA: TGCGCCAGCAGCTTGCTAGCGGGAGAGACCGGGGAGCTGTTTTTT. It translates to CASSLLAGETGELFF. Supplemented by reference TRBV5-1 and TRBJ2-2, the full variable domain reads KAGVTQTPRYLIKTRGQQVTLSCSPISGHRSVSWYQQTPGQGLQFLFEYFSETQRNKGNFPGRFSGRQFSNSRSEMNVSTLELGDSALYLCASSLLAGETGELFFGEGSRLTVL.

The genes are TRBV29-1 and TRBJ2-7, with 9 positions matching TRBD1. CDR1 is SQVTM, CDR2 ANQGSEA, per germline. There are 13 residues in the CDR3. Unmatched junction bases numbered 4, after V lost 7 bases and J lost 0 bases. The CDR3 here is CSGQGQGSYEQYF. DNA of the CDR3: TGCAGCGGTCAGGGACAGGGCTCCTACGAGCAGTACTTC.

The genes are TRBV4-3 and TRBJ2-3, with D tentatively TRBD1 (6 bases). The length of the CDR3 is 14 residues. V lost 5 bases and J 3 bases, leaving 12 bases between the germline ends. The germline gives CDR1 LGHNA, CDR2 YSLEER. CDR3: CASSAARGTDTQYF. DNA for the CDR3: TGCGCCAGCAGCGCAGCTAGGGGGACAGATACGCAGTATTTT.

This clone occurred once. The CDR3 coding sequence is TGTGCCAGCAGCTTAGAGGGGGCGCAGGGAAACACTGAAGCTTTCTTT. The encoded protein is CASSLEGAQGNTEAFF. The rearrangement joins TRBV7-9 to TRBJ1-1; 7 positions match TRBD1. Trimming at V came to 1 base and at J to 2 bases, leaving 7 bases not matched to a gene. Per the germline V gene, CDR1 is SEHNR and CDR2 is FQNEAQ (reference sequence). This CDR3 is 16 amino acids long.

This clone has just one count. CDR3 protein: CASSLPGTDTQYF. The DNA of the CDR3 is TGTGCCAGCAGCCTCCCTGGCACAGATACGCAGTATTTT. This sequence joins TRBV2 and TRBJ2-3; D remains ambiguous. The CDR3 has 13 amino acids. Trimming shortened V by 6 bases and J by 1 base, and 8 bases separated the two germline ends. The germline CDR1 and CDR2 sequences are SNHLY and FYNNEI.

The chain links TRBV4-1 to TRBJ2-3; D is undetermined. Trimming stripped 0 bases from V and 2 bases from J, with 9 bases between. The CDR3 is 15 amino acids. CDR1 and CDR2 (germline): MGHRA, YSYEKL. The CDR3 region is CASSQDWRNTDTQYF. CDR3 nucleotides: TGCGCCAGCAGCCAAGATTGGCGGAACACAGATACGCAGTATTTT.

The chain carries TRBV25-1 and TRBJ2-5, with 8 bases lining up with TRBD1. Germline lookup yields CDR1 MGHDK and CDR2 SYGVNS. V was clipped by 0 bases and J by 1 base; unmatched bases: 7. The length of the CDR3 is 17 residues. The CDR3 protein is CASSEYQGTGIQETQYF. The CDR3 region has the DNA TGTGCCAGCAGTGAATATCAGGGGACAGGCATCCAAGAGACCCAGTACTTC.

The chain employs TRBV7-2 and TRBJ2-5, with D unclear. This CDR3 is built from 14 residues. The germline V and J ends were trimmed by 0 bases and 2 bases, with 7 bases remaining between them. In germline, CDR1 is SGHTA, CDR2 FQGNSA. Written as DNA, the CDR3 is TGTGCCAGCAGCTTAGCTGGCAGGCAAGAGACCCAGTACTTC. Its translation is CASSLAGRQETQYF. Full variable domain (remainder filled in from reference TRBV7-2 and TRBJ2-5): GAGVSQSPSNKVTEKGKDVELRCDPISGHTALYWYRQSLGQGLEFLIYFQGNSAPDKSGLPSDRFSAERTGGSVSTLTIQRTQQEDSAVYLCASSLAGRQETQYFGPGTRLLVL.